This T cell receptor beta chain was captured by sequencing in a study of blood T cell repertoires in COVID-19. Study background: Acute-phase and convalescent COVID-19 samples originated in the United States, Italy and Spain.

TCRdb's copy holds only in-frame clones and misses some; the assay was immunoSEQ multiplex PCR. Of roughly 150,000 clones listed, approximately 81% are singletons. CDR3 size: 16 residues. The V segment lost 3 bases and the J segment 3 bases; nucleotides outside the gene matches: 5. CDR1 and CDR2 from the germline V gene are LNHDA and SQIVND (reference sequence). The receptor's source is a woman between 40 and 55 years old with acute COVID-19. The chain has TRBV19 and TRBJ2-2; TRBD2 agrees at 9 bases. Sequenced input: PBMCs or T cells enriched from blood (not recorded which). DNA for the CDR3: TGTGCCAGTAGTATCGGGCGGGAGGGCCACACCGGGGAGCTGTTTTTT. It translates to CASSIGREGHTGELFF.